The sequence of this T cell receptor beta chain was determined in a study of graft-versus-host responses after intestinal transplantation. To note about this clone: Its specificity is not known.

With V trimmed by 5 bases and J by 3 bases, 4 bases remained unmatched. CDR3 length equals 14 residues. Germline CDR1 MNHEY, CDR2 SVGAGI. Some clones are missing from TCRdb's copy, which holds only in-frame ones; the method was immunoSEQ multiplex PCR. The table has 73,000 or so clones, roughly 89% seen once. The sample in question was unstimulated CD8+ T cells sorted from spleen or lymph node cells, obtained before transplant. The V gene is TRBV6-5, the J gene TRBJ2-3; 8 bases are a match to TRBD2. The receptor's source is a human donor who was the organ donor for an intestinal transplant. In DNA, the CDR3 is TGTGCCAGCAGTACCGGGACTAGGACAGATACGCAGTATTTT. Its protein product is CASSTGTRTDTQYF.